This T cell receptor beta chain is from a study of blood T cell repertoires in COVID-19. Authors' processing steps: Estimation of nucleated cell counts relied on the amplification of reference gene primers. Only in-frame clones appear in the TCRdb table, and some are missing; sequencing was by immunoSEQ multiplex PCR. The D gene and trimming were derived from the DNA, and the V and J assignments and clone size from that table. The sample gives roughly 250,000 clones, approximately 85% of which show up once; 3.5% to 4.5% is in the top ten. Enrolled through a virtual design, the participants were between about 18 and 100 years of age and came from about two dozen US areas. Allocation to cohorts depended on clinical history reported by the participants. Germline V CDR1 and CDR2: MDHEN, SYDVKM. V was trimmed by 4 bases and J by 3 bases, leaving 32 bases between them. The CDR3 is 21 amino acids.

The receptor was isolated from a woman in her 30s who had recovered from COVID-19. Sequences were obtained from PBMCs or T cells enriched from blood (not recorded which). This chain uses TRBV28 with TRBJ2-3, with a possible D match to TRBD2 (5 bases). The CDR3: CASSYPISKFISGEGTDTQYF. The CDR3 nucleotides read TGTGCCAGCAGTTACCCTATTTCAAAATTTATCTCAGGAGAGGGAACAGATACGCAGTATTTT.